This passage covers 3 T cell receptor beta chains from one sample sequenced in a study of shared clonotypes between healthy human individuals. The repertoire was sequenced with immunoSEQ multiplex PCR; TCRdb's copy has only in-frame clones and lacks some. The sample records roughly 2 million clones, almost 96% being singletons. Sequencing was done on a sample of naive CD4+ T cells sorted from blood. Subset reported: CD45RA+ positively selected. The receptors were sampled from a man aged 18 to 29 in good health.

In the case of this clone: Distinct nucleotide sequences in the sample also encode this CDR3. The CDR3 bases are TGTGCCAGCAGCCCCCGGGGAGAAGAGACCCAGTACTTC. As protein: CASSPRGEETQYF. This rearrangement joins TRBV11-3 to TRBJ2-5, with D possibly matching TRBD2 (5 bases). Between the trimmed V and J ends, which lost 5 bases and 3 bases, there was a span of 10 bases. The CDR3 extends over 13 amino acids. Germline CDR1 is SGHNT and CDR2 is YENEEA. The full variable domain, its missing parts supplied by reference TRBV11-3 and TRBJ2-5, is EAGVVQSPRYKIIEKKQPVAFWCNPISGHNTLYWYLQNLGQGPELLIRYENEEAVDDSQLPKDRFSAERLKGVDSTLKIQPAELGDSAVYLCASSPRGEETQYFGPGTRLLVL.

The chain recombines TRBV28 with TRBJ2-3, with D unclear. The CDR3 length is 14 residues. V lost 7 bases and J 0 bases, leaving 11 bases between the germline ends. Germline V gives CDR1 MDHEN, CDR2 SYDVKM. The CDR3 sequence is CASNAWSSTDTQYF. CDR3 in DNA: TGTGCCAGCAACGCTTGGAGCAGCACAGATACGCAGTATTTT.

In DNA, the CDR3 is TGTGCCAGCAAGGCCTTCTCTGGAAACACCATATATTTT. Amino acid sequence: CASKAFSGNTIYF. V gene TRBV6-6 combines with J gene TRBJ1-3; no reliable D call. Germline V gene lookup returns CDR1 MNHNY and CDR2 SVGAGI (reference sequence). Trimming left V 7 bases short and J 0 bases short, with 7 bases between. This CDR3 comprises 13 residues.